This T cell receptor (beta chain) was captured in a study of cytomegalovirus exposure and HLA in healthy donors. 13 Jbeta primers and 60 Vbeta primers were used for the PCR. Sequenced by immunoSEQ multiplex PCR; TCRdb stores in-frame clones only, minus some. This sample has some 130,000 clones, with around 82% found just once. Input material: PBMCs. This clonotype was sampled from a male donor in good health and CMV-seropositive.

CDR3 sequence reads: CASSLVAGATDTQYF. The DNA for the CDR3 is TGCGCCAGCAGCTTGGTAGCGGGAGCGACAGATACGCAGTATTTT. This chain joins TRBV5-1 and TRBJ2-3; TRBD2 matches 9 bases. V was clipped by 0 bases and J by 3 bases; unmatched bases: 2. From germline, CDR1 is SGHRS and CDR2 YFSETQ. This CDR3 is built from 15 residues.